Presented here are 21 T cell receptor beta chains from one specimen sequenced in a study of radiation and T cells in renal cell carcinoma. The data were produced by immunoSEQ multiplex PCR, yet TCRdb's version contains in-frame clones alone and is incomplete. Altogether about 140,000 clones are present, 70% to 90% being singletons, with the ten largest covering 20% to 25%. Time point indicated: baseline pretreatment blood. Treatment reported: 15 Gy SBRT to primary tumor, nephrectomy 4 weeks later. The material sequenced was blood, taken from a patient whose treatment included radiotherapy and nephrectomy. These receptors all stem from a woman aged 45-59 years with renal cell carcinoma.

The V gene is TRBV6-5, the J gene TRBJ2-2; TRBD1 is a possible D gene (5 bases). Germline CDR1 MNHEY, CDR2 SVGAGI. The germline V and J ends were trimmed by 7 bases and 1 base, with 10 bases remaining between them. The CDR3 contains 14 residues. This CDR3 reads CASKGRLNTGELFF. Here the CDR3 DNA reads TGTGCCAGCAAGGGGCGCCTGAACACCGGGGAGCTGTTTTTT.

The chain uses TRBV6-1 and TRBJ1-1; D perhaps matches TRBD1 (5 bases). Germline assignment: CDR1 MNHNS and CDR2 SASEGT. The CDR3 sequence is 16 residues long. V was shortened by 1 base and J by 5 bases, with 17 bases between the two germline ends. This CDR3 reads CASSEGYGAARTEAFF. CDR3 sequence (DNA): TGTGCCAGCAGTGAAGGTTACGGGGCCGCGAGAACTGAAGCTTTCTTT.

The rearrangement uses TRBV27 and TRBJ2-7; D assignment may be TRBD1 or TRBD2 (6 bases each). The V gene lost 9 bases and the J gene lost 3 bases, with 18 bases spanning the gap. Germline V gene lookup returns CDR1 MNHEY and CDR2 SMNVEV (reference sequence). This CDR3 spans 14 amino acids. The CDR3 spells CASGQGGGIYEQYF. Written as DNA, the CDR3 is TGTGCCAGTGGGCAAGGAGGGGGAATCTACGAGCAGTACTTC.

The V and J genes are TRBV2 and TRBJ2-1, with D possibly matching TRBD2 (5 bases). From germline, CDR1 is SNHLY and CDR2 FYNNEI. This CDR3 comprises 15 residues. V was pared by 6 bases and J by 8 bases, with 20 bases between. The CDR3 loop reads CASSDGSGPGDEQFF. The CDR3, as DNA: TGTGCCAGCAGCGACGGATCCGGACCCGGGGATGAGCAGTTCTTC.

CDR3: CASRDPGGLNTEAFF. In nucleotides, the CDR3 is TGTGCCAGCAGGGACCCCGGAGGATTGAACACTGAAGCTTTCTTT. This chain links TRBV6-5 with TRBJ1-1; no reliable D call. Looked up from germline, CDR1 is MNHEY and CDR2 is SVGAGI. This CDR3 is 15 amino acids long. The V end lost 6 bases, the J end lost 0 bases, and 14 bases lay between the germline ends.

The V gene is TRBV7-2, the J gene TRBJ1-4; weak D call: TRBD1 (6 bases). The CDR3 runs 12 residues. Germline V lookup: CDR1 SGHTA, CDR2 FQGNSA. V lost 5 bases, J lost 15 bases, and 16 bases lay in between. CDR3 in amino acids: CASSAPPGQLFF. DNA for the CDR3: TGTGCCAGCAGCGCGCCCCCCGGACAGTTGTTTTTT.

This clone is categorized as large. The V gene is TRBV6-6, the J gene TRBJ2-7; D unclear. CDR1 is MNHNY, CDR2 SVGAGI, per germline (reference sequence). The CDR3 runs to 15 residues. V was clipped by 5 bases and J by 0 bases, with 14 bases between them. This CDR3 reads CASSLLGWSSYEQYF. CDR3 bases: TGTGCCAGCAGTCTATTAGGCTGGAGCTCCTACGAGCAGTACTTC.

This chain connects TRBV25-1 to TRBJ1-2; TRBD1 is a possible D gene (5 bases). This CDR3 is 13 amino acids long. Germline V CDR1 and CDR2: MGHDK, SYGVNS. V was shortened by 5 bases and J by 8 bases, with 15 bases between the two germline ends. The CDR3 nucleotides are TGTGCCAGCAGTTCGTCTGGGGAGGGGGGCTACACCTTC. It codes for CASSSSGEGGYTF.

The DNA of the CDR3 is TGCGCCAGCAGCCCCGGGACAGTATCCCCCCACGAGCAGTACTTC. Translating gives CASSPGTVSPHEQYF. The chain couples TRBV5-1 to TRBJ2-7, with TRBD1 matching over 7 bases. This CDR3 spans 15 amino acids. The V segment lost 4 bases and the J segment 5 bases; nucleotides outside the gene matches: 12. CDR1 and CDR2 (germline): SGHRS, YFSETQ.

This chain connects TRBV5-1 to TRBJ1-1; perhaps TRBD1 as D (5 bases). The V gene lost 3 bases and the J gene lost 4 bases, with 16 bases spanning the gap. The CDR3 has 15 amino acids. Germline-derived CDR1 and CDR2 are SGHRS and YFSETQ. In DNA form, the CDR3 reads TGCGCCAGCAGCTATGGGGGGTTAGAAGGCACTGAAGCTTTCTTT. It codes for CASSYGGLEGTEAFF. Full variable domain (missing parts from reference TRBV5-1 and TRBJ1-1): KAGVTQTPRYLIKTRGQQVTLSCSPISGHRSVSWYQQTPGQGLQFLFEYFSETQRNKGNFPGRFSGRQFSNSRSEMNVSTLELGDSALYLCASSYGGLEGTEAFFGQGTRLTVV.

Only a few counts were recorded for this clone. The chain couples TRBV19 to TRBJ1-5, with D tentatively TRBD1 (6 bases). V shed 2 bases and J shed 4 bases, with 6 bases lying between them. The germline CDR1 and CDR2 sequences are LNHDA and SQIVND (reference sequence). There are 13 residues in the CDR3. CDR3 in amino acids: CASSIRGNQPQHF. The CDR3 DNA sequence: TGTGCCAGTAGTATAAGGGGGAATCAGCCCCAGCATTTT.

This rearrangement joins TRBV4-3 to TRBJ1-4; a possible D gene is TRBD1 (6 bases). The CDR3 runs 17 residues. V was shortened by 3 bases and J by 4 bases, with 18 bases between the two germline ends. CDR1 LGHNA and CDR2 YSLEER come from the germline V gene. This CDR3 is CASSQNPVGGNNEKLFF. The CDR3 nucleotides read TGCGCCAGCAGCCAGAACCCAGTCGGGGGCAATAATGAAAAACTGTTTTTT.

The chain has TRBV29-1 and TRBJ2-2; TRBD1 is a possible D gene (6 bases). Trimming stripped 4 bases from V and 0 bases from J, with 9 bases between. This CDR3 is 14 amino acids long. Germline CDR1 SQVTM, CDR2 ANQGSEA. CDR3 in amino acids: CSVGNRANTGELFF. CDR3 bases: TGCAGCGTTGGTAACAGGGCGAACACCGGGGAGCTGTTTTTT.

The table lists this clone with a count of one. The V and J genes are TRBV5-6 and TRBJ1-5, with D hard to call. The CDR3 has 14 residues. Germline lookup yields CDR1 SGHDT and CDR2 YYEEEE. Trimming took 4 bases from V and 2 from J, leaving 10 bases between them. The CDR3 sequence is CASSPRSGNQPQHF. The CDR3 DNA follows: TGTGCCAGCAGCCCGCGGAGCGGCAATCAGCCCCAGCATTTT.

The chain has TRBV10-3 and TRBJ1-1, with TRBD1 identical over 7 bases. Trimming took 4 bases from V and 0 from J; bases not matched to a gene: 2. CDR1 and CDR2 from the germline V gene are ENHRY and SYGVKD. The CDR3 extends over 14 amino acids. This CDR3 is CAISAGQLNTEAFF. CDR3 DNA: TGTGCCATCAGTGCGGGACAGCTGAACACTGAAGCTTTCTTT.

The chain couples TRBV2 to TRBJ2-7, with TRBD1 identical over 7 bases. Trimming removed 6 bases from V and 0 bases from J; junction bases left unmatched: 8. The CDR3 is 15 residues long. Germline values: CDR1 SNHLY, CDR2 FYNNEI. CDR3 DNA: TGTGCCAGCAGGCCTGGGACAGAACTCTCCTACGAGCAGTACTTC. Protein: CASRPGTELSYEQYF.

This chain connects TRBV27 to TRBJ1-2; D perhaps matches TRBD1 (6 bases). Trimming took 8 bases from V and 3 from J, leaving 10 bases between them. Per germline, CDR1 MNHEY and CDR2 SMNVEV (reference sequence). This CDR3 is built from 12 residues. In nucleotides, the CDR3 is TGTGCCAGCCGAACAGGGTACTATGGCTACACCTTC. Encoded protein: CASRTGYYGYTF.

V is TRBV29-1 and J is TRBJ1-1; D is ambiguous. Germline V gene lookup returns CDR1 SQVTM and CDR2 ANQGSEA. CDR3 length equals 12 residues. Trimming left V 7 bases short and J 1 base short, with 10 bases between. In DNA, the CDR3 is TGCAGCGGCCAGAGAGCGAACACTGAAGCTTTCTTT. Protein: CSGQRANTEAFF.

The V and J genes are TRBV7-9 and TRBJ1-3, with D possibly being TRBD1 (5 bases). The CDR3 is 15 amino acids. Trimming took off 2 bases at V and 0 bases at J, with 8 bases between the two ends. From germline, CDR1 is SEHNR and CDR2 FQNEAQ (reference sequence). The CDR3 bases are TGTGCCAGCAGCTTAAGGGGCTACTCTGGAAACACCATATATTTT. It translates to CASSLRGYSGNTIYF.

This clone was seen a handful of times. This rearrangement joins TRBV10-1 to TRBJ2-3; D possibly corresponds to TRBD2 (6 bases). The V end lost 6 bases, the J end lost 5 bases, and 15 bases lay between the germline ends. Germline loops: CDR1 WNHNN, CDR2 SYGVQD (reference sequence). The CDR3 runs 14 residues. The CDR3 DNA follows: TGCGCCAGCAGCCAGTCCGGGGGAATAGATACGCAGTATTTT. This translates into CASSQSGGIDTQYF.

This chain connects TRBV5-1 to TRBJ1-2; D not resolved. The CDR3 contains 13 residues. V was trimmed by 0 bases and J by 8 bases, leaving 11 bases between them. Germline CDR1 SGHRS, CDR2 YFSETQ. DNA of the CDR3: TGCGCCAGCAGCTTGGGCCAGAGCGTGGGCTACACCTTC. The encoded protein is CASSLGQSVGYTF. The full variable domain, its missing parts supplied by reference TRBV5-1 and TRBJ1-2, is KAGVTQTPRYLIKTRGQQVTLSCSPISGHRSVSWYQQTPGQGLQFLFEYFSETQRNKGNFPGRFSGRQFSNSRSEMNVSTLELGDSALYLCASSLGQSVGYTFGSGTRLTVV.